This T cell receptor (beta chain) came from a study of cytomegalovirus exposure and HLA in healthy donors. The CDR3 loop spans 14 amino acids. CDR1 is MNHNS, CDR2 SASEGT, per germline. Unmatched junction bases numbered 5, after V lost 10 bases and J lost 3 bases. The PCR was carried out with 60 Vbeta primers and 13 Jbeta primers. Sequencing was performed with immunoSEQ multiplex PCR; in TCRdb, only in-frame clones are kept and a portion is missing. The sample lists about 110,000 clones; around four fifths were seen once. The sequence was collected from a woman aged 55-69 years in good health and CMV-seropositive. This sequence joins TRBV6-1 and TRBJ1-3, with 11 bases matching TRBD1. Sequencing input: PBMCs. The CDR3 DNA is TGTGCCACATGGACAGGGGGCGATGGAAACACCATATATTTT. Amino acids: CATWTGGDGNTIYF.